The 14 T cell receptor beta chains below all came from one sample that was sequenced in a study of molecular identifiers for immune sequencing clone quantification. MiXCR was run by TCRdb on the PCR reads, yielding one entry per CDR3 protein. The data contain approximately 63,000 distinct CDR3 sequences, about 19% of them seen just once; the ten biggest clones take up approximately 1.5%. Material: naive CD8+ T cells from blood, with Jurkat cell RNA spiked in. Subset given: FACS-sorted CD8+CD4-CCR7+CD45RA+ naive T cells. The receptor set was obtained from a human donor in good health. Some libraries in this study had Jurkat cell RNA spiked in.

Comments on this clonotype: This CDR3 is missing its conserved last phenylalanine or tryptophan, likely due to a read error. The chain uses TRBV24-1 and TRBJ2-7; D is undetermined. This CDR3 comprises 12 residues. V was cut by 7 bases and J by 3 bases, with 9 bases left in between. The V gene's germline CDR1 is KGHDR and CDR2 SFDVKD. CDR3 DNA sequence: TGTGCCACCAGCGACCTCGACTACGAGCAGTACCTC. Translating it yields CATSDLDYEQYL.

This clonotype is a singleton in its sample. With a much larger clone just one base away, this may be a read error. The rearrangement links TRBV20-1 to TRBJ2-1; TRBD1 agrees at 9 bases. Looked up from germline, CDR1 is DFQATT and CDR2 is SNEGSKA (reference sequence). V trimming: 8 bases; J trimming: 10 bases; junction bases outside the gene matches: 9. CDR3 length: 12 amino acids. CDR3 DNA sequence: TGCAGTCTGAGAACAGGGGGCCGAGAGCAGTTCTTC. It encodes CSLRTGGREQFF.

This clonotype was observed at least ten times. The chain combines TRBV13 with TRBJ2-7, with D perhaps matching TRBD1 or TRBD2 (5 bases each). Between the trimmed V and J ends, which lost 0 bases and 0 bases, there was a span of 6 bases. Germline V lookup: CDR1 PRHDT, CDR2 FYEKMQ (reference sequence). The CDR3 length is 14 residues. The CDR3 region has the DNA TGTGCCAGCAGCTTAGGTGGGGGCTCCTACGAGCAGTACTTC. It specifies CASSLGGGSYEQYF.

Many counts were recorded for this clonotype. The gene calls are TRBV5-1 and TRBJ2-7; 15 bases line up with TRBD2. Germline-derived CDR1 and CDR2 are SGHRS and YFSETQ. V lost 6 bases to trimming and J lost 5 bases; unmatched junction nucleotides: 9. The CDR3 extends over 16 amino acids. In nucleotides, the CDR3 is TGCGCCAGCAACAACCAGGGACTAGCGGGAGGTAACGAGCAGTACTTC. Amino acid sequence: CASNNQGLAGGNEQYF. Drawing the rest from reference TRBV5-1 and TRBJ2-7, the complete variable domain is KAGVTQTPRYLIKTRGQQVTLSCSPISGHRSVSWYQQTPGQGLQFLFEYFSETQRNKGNFPGRFSGRQFSNSRSEMNVSTLELGDSALYLCASNNQGLAGGNEQYFGPGTRLTVT.

As for this clonotype: A much larger clonotype is one base distant, so this may be a read error. This rearrangement joins TRBV2 to TRBJ2-5, with 11 bases matching TRBD2. This CDR3 has 17 amino acids. The V and J ends lost 0 bases and 2 bases, in that order; junction bases with no gene match: 5. Germline V gene sequence: CDR1 SNHLY, CDR2 FYNNEI. This CDR3 reads CASSEALAGGPQETQYF. As DNA, the CDR3 is TGTGCCAGCAGTGAAGCTCTAGCGGGAGGACCTCAAGAGACCCAGTACTTC.

This clonotype has a count of ten or more. DNA of the CDR3: TGTGCCAGCAGTTTAGTCCCAGGGAAGAGCACCGGGGAGCTGTTTTTT. Protein: CASSLVPGKSTGELFF. V usage is TRBV12-3 or TRBV12-4 and J usage is TRBJ2-2, with D possibly TRBD1 on 5 matching bases. This CDR3 spans 16 amino acids. Trimming removed 1 base from V and 4 bases from J, with 13 bases in between.

The chain's CDR3 is CASSTWDSGEQYF. The CDR3 DNA reads as TGTGCCAGCAGCACATGGGACTCCGGGGAGCAGTACTTC. The chain combines TRBV7-9 with TRBJ2-7, with D perhaps TRBD2 (6 bases). This CDR3 spans 13 amino acids. Per the germline V gene, CDR1 is SEHNR and CDR2 is FQNEAQ (reference sequence). V gave up 5 bases and J gave up 7 bases, with 15 bases separating them.

This clonotype was recorded a few times. V and J are TRBV4-1 and TRBJ1-1; the D is unclear. The germline V and J ends were trimmed by 1 base and 8 bases, with 23 bases remaining between them. The CDR3 totals 17 residues. The germline gives CDR1 MGHRA, CDR2 YSYEKL. The CDR3 reads CASSQGPLKTGKYEAFF. CDR3 nucleotides: TGCGCCAGCAGCCAAGGGCCTTTGAAGACGGGAAAATACGAAGCTTTCTTT.

In this sample, this clonotype turned up many times. The chain has TRBV5-6 and TRBJ2-5, with 13 bases lining up with TRBD2. CDR1 and CDR2 from the germline V gene are SGHDT and YYEEEE. V trimming: 0 bases; J trimming: 4 bases; junction bases outside the gene matches: 9. CDR3 size: 18 residues. DNA of the CDR3: TGTGCCAGCAGCTTGGCCTCACTAGCGGGAGGGCCTGGAGAGACCCAGTACTTC. As protein: CASSLASLAGGPGETQYF. The full variable domain, completed using reference TRBV5-6 and TRBJ2-5, is DAGVTQSPTHLIKTRGQQVTLRCSPKSGHDTVSWYQQALGQGPQFIFQYYEEEERQRGNFPDRFSGHQFPNYSSELNVNALLLGDSALYLCASSLASLAGGPGETQYFGPGTRLLVL.

This clonotype is a singleton in its sample. The chain is built from TRBV7-8 and TRBJ2-1; TRBD2 aligns across 12 bases. The J call is uncertain, as TRBJ2-7 better fits the DNA end. The CDR3 runs 15 residues. Looked up from germline, CDR1 is SGHVS and CDR2 is FQNEAQ. The chain's CDR3 is CASSETSGRRDEQYF. CDR3 nucleotides: TGTGCCAGCAGCGAGACTAGCGGGAGACGCGATGAGCAGTACTTC.

This clonotype was recorded at least ten times. This sequence joins TRBV10-2 and TRBJ2-3; D might be TRBD2 (5 bases). CDR3 length: 14 amino acids. Trimming shortened V by 10 bases and J by 4 bases, and 18 bases separated the two germline ends. Germline V lookup: CDR1 WSHSY, CDR2 SAAADI. This CDR3 is CATRPLDMADTQYF. The DNA of the CDR3 is TGCGCCACCCGCCCACTAGATATGGCAGATACGCAGTATTTT.

This clonotype has a handful of counts. The chain is built from TRBV28 and TRBJ2-7, with TRBD2 identical over 8 bases. In germline, CDR1 is MDHEN, CDR2 SYDVKM. With V trimmed by 10 bases and J by 6 bases, 5 bases remained unmatched. CDR3 length: 11 amino acids. CDR3 nucleotides: TGTGCCACCGACCGGGGGGGCGAGCAGTACTTC. It codes for CATDRGGEQYF.

As to this clonotype: A much larger clone sits a single nucleotide away, making a read error possible. The J gene is TRBJ1-1, the V gene TRBV19; D unresolved. CDR1 LNHDA and CDR2 SQIVND come from the germline V gene (reference sequence). The CDR3 is 17 residues long. DNA for the CDR3: TGTGCCAGTAGTATCTCGGTGCTTGGCTTACTAAACACTGAAGCTCTCTTT. Translated, it gives CASSISVLGLLNTEALF.

This clonotype has at least ten counts. The chain employs TRBV4-3 and TRBJ2-2; 7 bases align to TRBD1. This CDR3 has 16 residues. J was trimmed by 6 bases and V by 0 bases; bases with no gene match: 7. The germline V gene has CDR1 LGHNA and CDR2 YSLEER. The CDR3 sequence: CASSQDPGGPAGELFF. Written as DNA, the CDR3 is TGCGCCAGCAGCCAAGATCCAGGGGGTCCCGCCGGGGAGCTGTTTTTT.